Listed here is a single TCR beta chain. The antigen is undetermined. The data belong to a study of Ad26.COV2.S vaccination and SARS-CoV-2 variants. Across the whole study: Once or twice, 56 days apart, Ad26.COV2.S was delivered intramuscularly. Findings of the study overall: Similar non-spike TCR breadth was observed in recipients of vaccine and of placebo.

This CDR3 has 14 amino acids. Trimming stripped 2 bases from V and 0 bases from J, with 7 bases between. Germline loops: CDR1 MRHNA, CDR2 SNTAGT. Measured with immunoSEQ multiplex PCR; TCRdb has only the in-frame clones, and not every one. Of more than 300,000 clones listed, roughly 80% are singletons. The treatment is: some 20 received Ad26.COV2.S at low or high dose, single or two shots; 5 received placebo; per-sample allocation not given. Each sample was drawn 63 days after the first injection (of vaccine or placebo). The chain uses TRBV6-4 and TRBJ2-5; D is unresolved. This clonotype originated in a person aged 18 to 59 who received the Ad26.COV2.S COVID-19 vaccine or a placebo. The sequencing used peripheral blood, collected in a trial of Ad26.COV2.S vaccine versus placebo. Here the CDR3 reads CASSDKGYQETQYF. DNA of the CDR3: TGTGCCAGCAGTGACAAGGGTTACCAAGAGACCCAGTACTTC.